The rows below give T cell receptor beta chains drawn from one sample of a study of cytomegalovirus exposure and HLA in healthy donors. Here immunoSEQ multiplex PCR was the method, and the copy in TCRdb shows in-frame clones only, minus some. The sample has 200,000 to 250,000 clones, around 80% seen once. Sequencing was performed on PBMCs. These receptors were obtained from a woman aged 55-75 years in good health and CMV-seropositive. CDR3s include the opening cysteine and the closing phenylalanine or tryptophan. The order of the fields is clone size, J gene, D gene, V gene, CDR3 protein, CDR3 DNA. The D gene is left open where the match is weak. The listing skips clone size in some rows; elsewhere it reads once, few, many or a size class.

NA,TRBJ2-3,TRBD2,TRBV7-8,CASSLDWASGSTDTQYF,TGTGCCAGCAGCTTAGATTGGGCTAGCGGGAGCACAGATACGCAGTATTTT
NA,TRBJ1-2,TRBD1,TRBV18,CASSPGQGAGYYGYTF,TGTGCCAGCTCACCGGGACAGGGGGCCGGGTACTATGGCTACACCTTC
once,TRBJ1-2,TRBD1,TRBV2,CASSEGDRVYGYTF,TGTGCCAGCAGTGAAGGGGACAGGGTCTATGGCTACACCTTC
NA,TRBJ2-3,TRBD2,TRBV25-1,CASSEPSGGADTQYF,TGTGCCAGCAGTGAGCCCAGCGGGGGGGCAGATACGCAGTATTTT
NA,TRBJ1-1,TRBD1,TRBV4-1,CASSPLGGRNTEAFF,TGCGCCAGCAGCCCCCTAGGGGGCAGGAACACTGAAGCTTTCTTT
NA,TRBJ1-4,NA,TRBV30,CAWRQTTNEKLFF,TGTGCCTGGAGGCAGACAACTAATGAAAAACTGTTTTTT
NA,TRBJ2-1,TRBD1,TRBV11-2,CASSLGQSSYNEQFF,TGTGCCAGCAGCCTGGGACAGAGCTCCTACAATGAGCAGTTCTTC
few,TRBJ1-5,NA,TRBV2,CASSVDSGNQPQHF,TGTGCCAGCAGTGTGGATAGCGGCAATCAGCCCCAGCATTTT
NA,TRBJ2-3,TRBD2,TRBV4-2,CASSSGGADSTDTQYF,TGTGCCAGCAGCTCGGGGGGGGCGGACTCCACAGATACGCAGTATTTT
NA,TRBJ2-5,TRBD2,TRBV29-1,CSVDQWGGSGETQYF,TGCAGCGTTGATCAATGGGGGGGGTCGGGGGAGACCCAGTACTTC
NA,TRBJ1-5,NA,TRBV4-1,CASSHVTGSSNQPQHF,TGCGCCAGCAGCCATGTCACCGGGTCTTCGAATCAGCCCCAGCATTTT
NA,TRBJ1-1,NA,TRBV5-1,CASSPLGQRVLEAFF,TGCGCCAGCAGCCCTTTAGGACAGAGAGTCCTGGAAGCTTTCTTT
NA,TRBJ2-3,NA,TRBV7-2,CASSFQFPSTDTQYF,TGTGCCAGCAGCTTCCAGTTTCCAAGTACAGATACGCAGTATTTT
once,TRBJ2-3,NA,TRBV29-1,CSVERAASTDTQYF,TGCAGCGTGGAGCGGGCCGCTAGCACAGATACGCAGTATTTT
few,TRBJ1-2,TRBD1,TRBV7-2,CASSLTLGGASGYTF,TGTGCCAGCAGCTTAACGCTAGGGGGCGCATCAGGCTACACCTTC
NA,TRBJ2-1,TRBD1,TRBV5-1,CASSFGTGLNNEQFF,TGCGCCAGCAGCTTCGGGACAGGGTTGAACAATGAGCAGTTCTTC
NA,TRBJ2-7,NA,TRBV14,CASSQDWQGEQYF,TGTGCCAGCAGCCAAGATTGGCAGGGCGAGCAGTACTTC
NA,TRBJ1-1,NA,TRBV20-1,CSAPGDTEAFF,TGCAGTGCACCAGGTGACACTGAAGCTTTCTTT
NA,TRBJ2-5,TRBD1,TRBV5-1,CASSLGTDIRETQYF,TGCGCCAGCAGCCTTGGGACAGACATCCGGGAGACCCAGTACTTC
NA,TRBJ1-4,NA,TRBV7-9,CASSAAGQGNDEKLFF,TGTGCCAGCAGCGCGGCCGGTCAGGGTAACGATGAAAAACTGTTTTTT
few,TRBJ2-3,TRBD1,TRBV19,CASSIPGQGKGDTQYF,TGTGCCAGTAGTATCCCGGGACAGGGCAAGGGGGATACGCAGTATTTT
NA,TRBJ1-5,NA,TRBV5-1,CASSLRGGGQPQHF,TGCGCCAGCAGCTTGAGGGGGGGAGGCCAGCCCCAGCATTTT
NA,TRBJ2-3,NA,TRBV11-3,CASSRSLGPRGNTDTQYF,TGTGCCAGCAGCCGTTCATTAGGGCCGAGAGGGAACACAGATACGCAGTATTTT
few,TRBJ1-1,NA,TRBV5-6,CASSLVRAEAFF,TGTGCCAGCAGCTTGGTCAGGGCGGAAGCTTTCTTT
NA,TRBJ2-7,NA,TRBV5-1,CASSWSAEPYEQYF,TGCGCCAGCAGCTGGTCAGCGGAACCCTACGAGCAGTACTTC
NA,TRBJ2-3,NA,TRBV30,CAWSVLGLFSTDTQYF,TGTGCCTGGAGTGTACTCGGACTCTTTAGCACAGATACGCAGTATTTT
NA,TRBJ1-1,NA,TRBV9,CASNKGIGMNTEAFF,TGTGCCAGCAACAAGGGGATTGGAATGAACACTGAAGCTTTCTTT
NA,TRBJ2-7,TRBD2,TRBV5-1,CASSLRVAGAYEQYF,TGCGCCAGCAGCTTGCGGGTAGCGGGGGCCTACGAGCAGTACTTC
few,TRBJ2-7,TRBD2,TRBV30,CAWTPGGYEQYF,TGTGCCTGGACCCCGGGGGGGTACGAGCAGTACTTC
NA,TRBJ1-2,NA,TRBV5-8,CASSTNSGFGYTF,TGTGCCAGCAGCACTAATTCCGGTTTTGGCTACACCTTC
NA,TRBJ2-7,NA,TRBV6-5,CASSSPGLRYEQYF,TGTGCCAGCAGTTCCCCGGGACTTCGATACGAGCAGTACTTC
NA,TRBJ2-7,TRBD1,TRBV5-1,CASRDLQGSAYEQYF,TGCGCCAGCAGGGATTTACAGGGGAGCGCCTACGAGCAGTACTTC
NA,TRBJ2-3,NA,TRBV5-1,CASSLEQGHTDTQYF,TGCGCCAGCAGCTTGGAACAGGGACACACAGATACGCAGTATTTT
NA,TRBJ1-2,NA,TRBV5-1,CASSPSVSYGYTF,TGCGCCAGCAGCCCCAGTGTTTCCTATGGCTACACCTTC
NA,TRBJ1-5,NA,TRBV2,CASKAGYSNQPQHF,TGTGCCAGCAAGGCGGGATATAGCAATCAGCCCCAGCATTTT
NA,TRBJ1-1,NA,TRBV30,CAWTNRVETEAFF,TGTGCCTGGACCAACAGGGTCGAAACTGAAGCTTTCTTT
once,TRBJ1-6,TRBD1,TRBV6-1,CASRTGQATSPLHF,TGTGCCAGCAGGACGGGACAGGCGACATCACCCCTCCACTTT
NA,TRBJ2-7,NA,TRBV2,CASTPRGGPTEQYF,TGTGCCAGCACCCCTAGGGGGGGCCCTACCGAGCAGTACTTC
NA,TRBJ1-5,NA,TRBV19,CASSYQRGQPQHF,TGTGCCAGTAGTTACCAAAGGGGTCAGCCCCAGCATTTT
NA,TRBJ2-1,TRBD2,TRBV28,CASSPSGGESYNEQFF,TGTGCCAGCAGTCCCTCTGGGGGGGAGAGCTACAATGAGCAGTTCTTC
NA,TRBJ2-5,NA,TRBV6-1,CASSELSAQETQYF,TGTGCCAGCAGTGAACTGAGTGCCCAAGAGACCCAGTACTTC
NA,TRBJ1-2,TRBD1,TRBV7-2,CASSGGAYGYTF,TGTGCCAGTTCAGGGGGCGCTTATGGCTACACCTTC
NA,TRBJ1-1,TRBD1,TRBV5-1,CASRTGGFDTEAFF,TGCGCCAGCAGGACAGGGGGCTTCGACACTGAAGCTTTCTTT
NA,TRBJ1-3,NA,TRBV7-2,CASSISGGSGNTIYF,TGTGCCAGCAGCATAAGCGGTGGGTCTGGAAACACCATATATTTT
NA,TRBJ2-7,NA,TRBV18,CASSPRGGVSYEQYF,TGTGCCAGCTCACCACGGGGGGGCGTCTCCTACGAGCAGTACTTC
NA,TRBJ2-7,NA,TRBV7-2,CASSFGPGDEQYF,TGTGCCAGCAGCTTTGGGCCGGGGGACGAGCAGTACTTC
NA,TRBJ1-4,TRBD1,TRBV5-1,CASSDGQVYEKLFF,TGCGCCAGCAGCGACGGACAGGTGTATGAAAAACTGTTTTTT
NA,TRBJ2-2,TRBD1,TRBV5-1,CASSLLGQGPNTGELFF,TGCGCCAGCAGCTTGTTGGGACAGGGCCCGAACACCGGGGAGCTGTTTTTT
NA,TRBJ1-3,NA,TRBV7-2,CASSLVWGGGHTIYF,TGTGCCAGCAGCTTAGTCTGGGGAGGGGGACACACCATATATTTT
few,TRBJ2-6,TRBD1,TRBV19,CASSLRDRWGSGANVLTF,TGTGCCAGTAGTCTCCGGGACAGATGGGGCTCTGGGGCCAACGTCCTGACTTTC
NA,TRBJ1-5,TRBD1,TRBV4-1,CASSQDSRQGRQPQHF,TGCGCCAGCAGCCAAGATTCCCGACAGGGAAGGCAGCCCCAGCATTTT
once,TRBJ2-7,TRBD1,TRBV6-5,CASSYPRQGIYEQYF,TGTGCCAGCAGTTACCCTCGACAGGGGATATACGAGCAGTACTTC
NA,TRBJ2-7,NA,TRBV6-1,CASSDQGTDEQYF,TGTGCCAGCAGTGATCAGGGAACGGACGAGCAGTACTTC
NA,TRBJ2-7,TRBD2,TRBV28,CASSPPGLAREQYF,TGTGCCAGCAGTCCTCCGGGACTAGCACGGGAGCAGTACTTC
NA,TRBJ2-5,NA,TRBV2,CASSVAGVQETQYF,TGTGCCAGCAGTGTGGCCGGGGTCCAAGAGACCCAGTACTTC